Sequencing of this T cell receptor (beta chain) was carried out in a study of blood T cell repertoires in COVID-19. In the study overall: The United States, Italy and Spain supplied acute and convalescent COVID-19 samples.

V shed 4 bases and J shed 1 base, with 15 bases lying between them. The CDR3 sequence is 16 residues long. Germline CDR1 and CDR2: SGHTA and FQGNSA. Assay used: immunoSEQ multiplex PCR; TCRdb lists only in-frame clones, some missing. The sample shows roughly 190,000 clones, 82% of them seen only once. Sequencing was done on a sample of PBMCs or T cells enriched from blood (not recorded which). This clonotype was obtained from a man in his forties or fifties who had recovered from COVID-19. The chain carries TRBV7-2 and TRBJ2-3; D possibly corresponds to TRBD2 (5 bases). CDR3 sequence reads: CASSWVSGIGTDTQYF. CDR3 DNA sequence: TGTGCCAGCAGCTGGGTAAGCGGAATCGGCACAGATACGCAGTATTTT. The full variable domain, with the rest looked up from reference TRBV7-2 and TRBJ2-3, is GAGVSQSPSNKVTEKGKDVELRCDPISGHTALYWYRQSLGQGLEFLIYFQGNSAPDKSGLPSDRFSAERTGGSVSTLTIQRTQQEDSAVYLCASSWVSGIGTDTQYFGPGTRLTVL.